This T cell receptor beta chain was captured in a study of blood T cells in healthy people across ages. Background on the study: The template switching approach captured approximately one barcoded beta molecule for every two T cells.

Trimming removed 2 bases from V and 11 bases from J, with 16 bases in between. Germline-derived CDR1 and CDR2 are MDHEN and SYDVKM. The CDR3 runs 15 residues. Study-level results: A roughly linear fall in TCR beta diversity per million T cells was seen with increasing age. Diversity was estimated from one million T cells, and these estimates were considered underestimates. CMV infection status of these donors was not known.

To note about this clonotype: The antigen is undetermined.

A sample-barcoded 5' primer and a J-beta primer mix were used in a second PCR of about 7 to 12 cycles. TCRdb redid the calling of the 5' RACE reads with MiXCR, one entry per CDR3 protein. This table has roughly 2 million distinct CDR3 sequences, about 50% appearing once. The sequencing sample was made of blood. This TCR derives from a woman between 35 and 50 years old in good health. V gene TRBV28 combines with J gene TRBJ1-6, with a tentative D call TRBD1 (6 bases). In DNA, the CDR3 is TGTGCCAGCAGTTTACATCAGGGGATAGTGGCACCCCTCCACTTT. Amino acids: CASSLHQGIVAPLHF.